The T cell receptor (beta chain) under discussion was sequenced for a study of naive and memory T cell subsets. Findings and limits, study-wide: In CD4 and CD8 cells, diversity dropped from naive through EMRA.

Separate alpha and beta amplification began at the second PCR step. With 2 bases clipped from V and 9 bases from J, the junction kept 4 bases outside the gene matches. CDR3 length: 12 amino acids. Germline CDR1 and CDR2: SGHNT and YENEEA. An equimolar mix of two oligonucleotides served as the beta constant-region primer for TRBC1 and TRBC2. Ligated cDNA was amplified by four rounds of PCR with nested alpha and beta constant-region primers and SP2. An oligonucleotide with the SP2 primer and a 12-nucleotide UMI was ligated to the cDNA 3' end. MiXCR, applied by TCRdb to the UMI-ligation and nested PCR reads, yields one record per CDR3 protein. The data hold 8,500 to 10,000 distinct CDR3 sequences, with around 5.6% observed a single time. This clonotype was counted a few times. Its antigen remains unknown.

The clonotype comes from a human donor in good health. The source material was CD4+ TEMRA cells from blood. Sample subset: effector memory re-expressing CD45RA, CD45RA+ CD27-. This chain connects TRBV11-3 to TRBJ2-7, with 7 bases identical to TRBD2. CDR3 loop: CASSLYGEGQYF. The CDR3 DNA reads TGTGCCAGCAGCTTATATGGGGAGGGGCAGTACTTC.